The source of this T cell receptor beta chain is a study of blood T cell repertoires in COVID-19. Looking at the study overall: Sites in the United States, Italy and Spain provided acute and convalescent COVID-19 samples.

The method was immunoSEQ multiplex PCR; TCRdb's version includes in-frame clones alone and lacks a portion of them. The sample has 140,000 to 150,000 clones, over 80% seen once. In this sample, this clone turned up once. Germline assignment: CDR1 MDHEN and CDR2 SYDVKM. The ends were cut back, 5 bases at V and 2 bases at J, with 18 bases in the middle. The CDR3 runs 17 residues. The chain employs TRBV28 and TRBJ2-2, with D perhaps TRBD1 (6 bases). The source is a woman between 45 and 60 years old with acute or convalescent COVID-19. What was sequenced was peripheral blood. The CDR3 loop is CASSALYRAGNTGELFF. The CDR3 nucleotides are TGTGCCAGCAGTGCTCTCTACAGGGCAGGAAACACCGGGGAGCTGTTTTTT.